This T cell receptor (beta chain) appears in the sequencing data of a study of blood T cell repertoires in COVID-19. Study-level background: The United States, Italy and Spain provided the acute and convalescent COVID-19 samples. Sample material is recorded as cDNA or gDNA derived from T cells, B-cell-depleted T cells, or PBMCs.

Cohort 3 donors were reported recovered after two negative PCRs, clearance, or symptom resolution. Sequenced by immunoSEQ multiplex PCR; TCRdb stores in-frame clones only, minus some. This table holds approximately 230,000 clones, about nine tenths found once. Trimming took 6 bases from V and 5 from J, leaving 16 bases between them. The CDR3 has 14 residues. Germline CDR1 reads SGHAT; CDR2 reads FQNNGV. Sample: PBMCs or T cells enriched from blood (not recorded which). The chain employs TRBV11-2 and TRBJ1-1, with D maybe TRBD1 (5 bases). This receptor was identified in a man aged 40-49 years who had recovered from COVID-19. This chain's CDR3 is CASRPLGAGTEAFF. As DNA, the CDR3 is TGTGCCAGCAGGCCCCTAGGGGCAGGAACTGAAGCTTTCTTT.